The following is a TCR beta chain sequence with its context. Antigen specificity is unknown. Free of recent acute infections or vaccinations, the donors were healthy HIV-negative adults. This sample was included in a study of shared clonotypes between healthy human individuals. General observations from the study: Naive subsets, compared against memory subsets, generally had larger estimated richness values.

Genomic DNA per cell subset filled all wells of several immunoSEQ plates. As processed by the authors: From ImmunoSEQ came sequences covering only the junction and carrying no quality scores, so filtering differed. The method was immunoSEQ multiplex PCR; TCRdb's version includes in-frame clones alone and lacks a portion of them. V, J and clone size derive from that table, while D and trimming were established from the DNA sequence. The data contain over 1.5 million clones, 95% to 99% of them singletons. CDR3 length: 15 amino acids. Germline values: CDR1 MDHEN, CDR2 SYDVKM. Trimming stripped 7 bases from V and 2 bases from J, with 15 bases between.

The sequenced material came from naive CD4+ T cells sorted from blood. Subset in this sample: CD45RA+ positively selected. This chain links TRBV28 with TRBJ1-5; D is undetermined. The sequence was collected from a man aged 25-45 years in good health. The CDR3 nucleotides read TGTGCCAGCACATTTAGGCGGCAGCGCAATCAGCCCCAGCATTTT. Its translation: CASTFRRQRNQPQHF.